This T cell receptor (beta chain) is from a study of blood T cell repertoires in COVID-19. J was trimmed by 7 bases and V by 6 bases; bases with no gene match: 4. The CDR3 length is 12 residues. CDR1 and CDR2 from the germline V gene are MNHEY and SVGAGI. Repertoires were generated with immunoSEQ multiplex PCR, while TCRdb's copy carries only in-frame clones and drops some. This sample carries over 100,000 clones, roughly 91% of them seen once, and the ten largest clones take around 5.5%. V usage is TRBV6-5 and J usage is TRBJ2-7; 9 bases line up with TRBD1. Sequenced: peripheral blood. This TCR came from a human donor in a cohort sampled during active COVID-19. CDR3 nucleotide sequence: TGTGCCAGCAGACAGGGACAGGGAGAGCAGTACTTC. The encoded protein is CASRQGQGEQYF.